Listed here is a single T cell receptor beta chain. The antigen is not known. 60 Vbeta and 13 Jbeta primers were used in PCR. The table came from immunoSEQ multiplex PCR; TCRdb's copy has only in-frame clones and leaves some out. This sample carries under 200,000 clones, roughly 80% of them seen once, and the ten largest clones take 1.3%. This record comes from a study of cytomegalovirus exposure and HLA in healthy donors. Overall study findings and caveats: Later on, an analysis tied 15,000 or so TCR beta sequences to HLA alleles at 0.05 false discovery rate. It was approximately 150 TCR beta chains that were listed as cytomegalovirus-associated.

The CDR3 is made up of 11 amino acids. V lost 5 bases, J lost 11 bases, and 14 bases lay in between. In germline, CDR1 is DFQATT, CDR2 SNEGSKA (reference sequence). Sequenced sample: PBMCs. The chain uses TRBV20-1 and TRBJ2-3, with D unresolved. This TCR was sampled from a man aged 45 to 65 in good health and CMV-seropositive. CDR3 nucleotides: TGCAGTGCTCCCTTAGTTTACCGGCAGTATTTT. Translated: CSAPLVYRQYF.